This T cell receptor beta chain was captured in a study of cytomegalovirus exposure and HLA in healthy donors. At the level of the study: Early on, a data release was issued that held some 85 million unique TCRs from HLA-typed donors. Study-level points and caveats: Rare TCR sequences dominated, though some public TCRs recurred in many donors. The CMV antigen specificity of a few CMV-associated chains was confirmed through in vitro analysis. Diagnosis of cytomegalovirus status made by the classifier reportedly showed high specificity and sensitivity.

Germline values: CDR1 MNHNS, CDR2 SASEGT. V was clipped by 5 bases and J by 5 bases, with 10 bases between them. The CDR3 has 14 residues. The PCR made use of 60 Vbeta and 13 Jbeta primers. The method was immunoSEQ multiplex PCR; TCRdb's version includes in-frame clones alone and lacks a portion of them. The table has 130,000 or so clones, about 8.5% seen once. For this clone: Its antigen remains unidentified.

The TCR originated in a man in his forties or fifties in good health and CMV-seronegative. The gene calls are TRBV6-1 and TRBJ1-6; D remains unclear. The sample comprised PBMCs. The CDR3 protein is CASSIGKNNSPLHF. In DNA, the CDR3 is TGTGCCAGCAGTATCGGGAAAAATAATTCACCCCTCCACTTT.